This note documents a single TCR beta chain sequence. Repertoires were generated with immunoSEQ multiplex PCR, while TCRdb's copy carries only in-frame clones and drops some. The sample gives approximately 180,000 clones, approximately 85% of which show up once; 3% to 3.5% is in the top ten. The data were taken from a study of blood T cell repertoires in COVID-19. The CDR3 loop spans 14 amino acids. V shed 4 bases and J shed 8 bases, with 16 bases lying between them. Germline lookup yields CDR1 SEHNR and CDR2 FQNEAQ (reference sequence). This chain joins TRBV7-9 and TRBJ2-3; the D is unclear. The sequencing sample was made of peripheral blood. The TCR originated in a man aged 55 to 69 with acute or convalescent COVID-19. The CDR3 nucleotides are TGTGCCAGCAGCTCCGATGGGCCGCCGCGTACGCAGTATTTT. It is translated as CASSSDGPPRTQYF.